The 23 T cell receptor beta chains listed next were all sequenced from one sample in a study of blood T cell repertoires in COVID-19. Assay: immunoSEQ multiplex PCR; the TCRdb copy retains only in-frame clones and omits some. There are over 120,000 clones in the sample; roughly 89% occur only once, and 0.75% to 0.95% lies in the top ten. What was sequenced was peripheral blood. The receptors were gathered from a woman between 50 and 59 years old with acute or convalescent COVID-19.

V gene TRBV29-1 combines with J gene TRBJ1-1, with 8 bases matching TRBD1. V shed 1 base and J 7 bases; nucleotides not matched to a gene: 11. Germline V gives CDR1 SQVTM, CDR2 ANQGSEA. There are 15 residues in the CDR3. CDR3 loop: CSVEGRSGGKREAFF. DNA of the CDR3: TGCAGCGTTGAAGGTCGGTCAGGGGGCAAGCGTGAAGCTTTCTTT.

This sequence joins TRBV24-1 and TRBJ2-2; 9 bases are shared with TRBD2. Germline loops: CDR1 KGHDR, CDR2 SFDVKD. V was clipped by 2 bases and J by 3 bases; unmatched bases: 3. CDR3 length equals 16 residues. CDR3 in amino acids: CATSDWRGGDTGELFF. CDR3 DNA: TGTGCCACCAGTGATTGGCGGGGGGGAGACACCGGGGAGCTGTTTTTT.

V usage is TRBV21-1 and J usage is TRBJ1-3. TRBV21-1 is a pseudogene locus. This CDR3 has 11 amino acids. The DNA of the CDR3 is TGTGCCAGCGTCGCTGGAAACACCATATATTTT. Protein sequence: CASVAGNTIYF.

For the CDR3, the DNA is TGTGCCAGCAGCTTAGGGGGGGGTGGCTCACCCCTCCACTTT. Residues: CASSLGGGGSPLHF. This sequence joins TRBV11-2 and TRBJ1-6, with D possibly matching TRBD1 (5 bases). The CDR3 extends over 14 amino acids. CDR1 SGHAT and CDR2 FQNNGV come from the germline V gene. Trimming took 1 base from V and 10 from J, leaving 11 bases between them.

The gene calls are TRBV13 and TRBJ2-3; TRBD2 matches at 9 bases. Unmatched junction bases numbered 6, after V lost 0 bases and J lost 8 bases. The germline CDR1 and CDR2 sequences are PRHDT and FYEKMQ (reference sequence). CDR3 size: 15 residues. CDR3 protein: CASSLGRGGLVTQYF. The CDR3 DNA reads as TGTGCCAGCAGCTTAGGGCGGGGGGGCCTGGTTACGCAGTATTTT. Looking up the rest from reference TRBV13 and TRBJ2-3 gives the full variable domain: AAGVIQSPRHLIKEKRETATLKCYPIPRHDTVYWYQQGPGQDPQFLISFYEKMQSDKGSIPDRFSAQQFSDYHSELNMSSLELGDSALYFCASSLGRGGLVTQYFGPGTRLTVL.

This chain links TRBV7-6 with TRBJ2-5; 7 bases match TRBD2. The V segment lost 1 base and the J segment 4 bases; nucleotides outside the gene matches: 6. There are 15 residues in the CDR3. Looked up from germline, CDR1 is SGHVS and CDR2 is FNYEAQ. The CDR3 spells CASSLELALGETQYF. Written as DNA, the CDR3 is TGTGCCAGCAGCTTAGAACTAGCGTTGGGAGAGACCCAGTACTTC. The whole variable domain, filled in from reference TRBV7-6 and TRBJ2-5, reads GAGVSQSPRYKVTKRGQDVALRCDPISGHVSLYWYRQALGQGPEFLTYFNYEAQQDKSGLPNDRFSAERPEGSISTLTIQRTEQRDSAMYRCASSLELALGETQYFGPGTRLLVL.

This clone has only a few counts. The gene calls are TRBV3-1 (or the pseudogene TRBV3-2) and TRBJ1-3; the match to TRBD1 covers 8 bases. V gave up 0 bases and J gave up 7 bases; unmatched junction bases: 5. Per germline, CDR1 LGHDT and CDR2 YNNKEL (reference sequence). The CDR3 runs 15 residues. CDR3 region: CASSQDRTGRNTIYF. The CDR3 DNA reads TGTGCCAGCAGCCAAGATAGGACAGGGAGGAACACCATATATTTT.

The chain links TRBV7-2 to TRBJ2-1, with 10 positions matching TRBD2. V gave up 4 bases and J gave up 1 base; unmatched junction bases: 1. The germline CDR1 and CDR2 sequences are SGHTA and FQGNSA. The CDR3 runs 15 residues. The chain's CDR3 is CASSSGLASYNEQFF. The CDR3, as DNA: TGTGCCAGCAGCTCGGGACTAGCGTCCTACAATGAGCAGTTCTTC. The full variable domain, rest sourced from reference TRBV7-2 and TRBJ2-1, is GAGVSQSPSNKVTEKGKDVELRCDPISGHTALYWYRQSLGQGLEFLIYFQGNSAPDKSGLPSDRFSAERTGGSVSTLTIQRTQQEDSAVYLCASSSGLASYNEQFFGPGTRLTVL.

In DNA form, the CDR3 reads TGTGCCAGCAGCGCTCCGACAGGGATTAATGAAAAACTGTTTTTT. Protein product: CASSAPTGINEKLFF. The chain is built from TRBV7-9 and TRBJ1-4; 7 nucleotides agree with TRBD1. J was trimmed by 4 bases and V by 5 bases; bases with no gene match: 7. The CDR3 loop spans 15 amino acids. In germline, CDR1 is SEHNR, CDR2 FQNEAQ (reference sequence).

This sequence joins TRBV5-1 and TRBJ2-7; possibly TRBD2 for D (6 bases). CDR1 and CDR2 from the germline V gene are SGHRS and YFSETQ. The V gene lost 0 bases and the J gene lost 2 bases, with 12 bases spanning the gap. This CDR3 is built from 15 residues. Written as DNA, the CDR3 is TGCGCCAGCAGCTTGGAGGTGGGAGGCCCCTACGAGCAGTACTTC. Translation gives CASSLEVGGPYEQYF.

The genes are TRBV2 and TRBJ2-7, with 7 nucleotides matching TRBD2. The V and J ends lost 8 bases and 6 bases, in that order; junction bases with no gene match: 10. The CDR3 is 13 amino acids. Germline values: CDR1 SNHLY, CDR2 FYNNEI. CDR3 DNA: TGTGCCAGCGGGCGGGAGCCCTGGGGCGAGCAGTACTTC. It codes for CASGREPWGEQYF.

The chain joins TRBV7-8 to TRBJ1-2, with TRBD1 identical over 8 bases. In germline, CDR1 is SGHVS, CDR2 FQNEAQ. V gave up 5 bases and J gave up 8 bases; unmatched junction bases: 7. The CDR3 loop spans 13 amino acids. The CDR3 spells CASSAPGGAGYTF. CDR3 in DNA: TGTGCCAGCAGCGCACCAGGGGGCGCGGGCTACACCTTC. Full variable domain (rest looked up from reference TRBV7-8 and TRBJ1-2): GAGVSQSPRYKVAKRGQDVALRCDPISGHVSLFWYQQALGQGPEFLTYFQNEAQLDKSGLPSDRFFAERPEGSVSTLKIQRTQQEDSAVYLCASSAPGGAGYTFGSGTRLTVV.

This chain links TRBV5-5 with TRBJ2-7, with D perhaps TRBD1 (5 bases). Germline-derived CDR1 and CDR2 are SGHKS and YYEKEE (reference sequence). The CDR3 is 13 amino acids. Trimming removed 1 base at V and 3 bases at J, with 8 bases between. The CDR3: CASSLPGNYEQYF. For the CDR3, the DNA is TGTGCCAGCAGCTTGCCAGGGAACTACGAGCAGTACTTC.

The genes are TRBV7-3 and TRBJ2-3; 8 bases line up with TRBD2. Trimming at V came to 5 bases and at J to 4 bases, leaving 5 bases not matched to a gene. The CDR3 contains 14 residues. Germline-derived CDR1 and CDR2 are SGHTA and FQGTGA. CDR3 amino acids: CASSPGLAPDTQYF. CDR3 nucleotides: TGTGCCAGCAGCCCCGGACTAGCCCCAGATACGCAGTATTTT.

V gene TRBV27 combines with J gene TRBJ2-7; 7 bases map to TRBD2. Germline lookup yields CDR1 MNHEY and CDR2 SMNVEV (reference sequence). CDR3 length: 15 residues. V shed 4 bases and J 0 bases; nucleotides not matched to a gene: 6. CDR3: CASSSWTRNSYEQYF. The DNA of the CDR3 is TGTGCCAGCAGTTCCTGGACTAGAAACTCCTACGAGCAGTACTTC.

The chain recombines TRBV6-6 with TRBJ1-5; D unresolved. Trimming removed 0 bases at V and 0 bases at J, with 9 bases between. The CDR3 consists of 16 residues. In germline, CDR1 is MNHNY, CDR2 SVGAGI (reference sequence). CDR3 in DNA: TGTGCCAGCAGTTACTCGGACTACTATAGCAATCAGCCCCAGCATTTT. Translation: CASSYSDYYSNQPQHF.

The chain employs TRBV19 and TRBJ2-7; a weak D match, TRBD1 (6 bases). Deletions cut 3 bases from V and 0 bases from J, with 9 bases between. The CDR3 is made up of 14 amino acids. Per the germline V gene, CDR1 is LNHDA and CDR2 is SQIVND (reference sequence). CDR3 coding DNA: TGTGCCAGTAGTATGGACAGCGTCTCCTACGAGCAGTACTTC. The encoded protein is CASSMDSVSYEQYF.

The chain employs TRBV7-2 and TRBJ2-2, with TRBD2 matching over 11 bases. This CDR3 has 17 residues. Germline V gives CDR1 SGHTA, CDR2 FQGNSA. The junction had 10 bases not matched to a gene; V was cut back by 3 bases and J by 7 bases. CDR3 in DNA: TGTGCCAGCAGCTTCACCATAGCGGGGGGGCCAGGCGGGGAGCTGTTTTTT. This translates into CASSFTIAGGPGGELFF.

The chain employs TRBV6-5 and TRBJ1-2, with a possible D match to TRBD1 (6 bases). V lost 0 bases and J 4 bases, leaving 9 bases between the germline ends. This CDR3 comprises 14 residues. Per the germline V gene, CDR1 is MNHEY and CDR2 is SVGAGI. The CDR3 region is CASSYSEGVYGYTF. In nucleotides, the CDR3 is TGTGCCAGCAGTTACTCAGAGGGGGTCTATGGCTACACCTTC.

The V call is TRBV18, the J call TRBJ2-7; 8 nucleotides line up with TRBD2. The length of the CDR3 is 14 residues. Germline loops: CDR1 KGHSH, CDR2 LQKENI. V was pared by 4 bases and J by 2 bases, with 4 bases of the junction left unmatched. CDR3 nucleotides: TGTGCCAGCTCACTAGCGGGACGGCCCTACGAGCAGTACTTC. It specifies CASSLAGRPYEQYF.

The V call is TRBV29-1, the J call TRBJ1-5; TRBD1 is a possible D gene (5 bases). CDR1 and CDR2 (germline): SQVTM, ANQGSEA. Trimming cost V 4 bases and J 2 bases, with 12 bases left between them. The CDR3 consists of 14 residues. The CDR3 sequence is CSVGGGFGNQPQHF. In DNA, the CDR3 is TGCAGCGTTGGGGGGGGATTCGGCAATCAGCCCCAGCATTTT.

This chain links TRBV5-1 with TRBJ2-1, with 13 positions matching TRBD2. CDR1 and CDR2 from the germline V gene are SGHRS and YFSETQ. The junction had 18 bases not matched to a gene; V was cut back by 0 bases and J by 9 bases. The CDR3 has 20 residues. CDR3 nucleotide sequence: TGCGCCAGCAGCTTGGGGGGACTAGCGGGATGGGGATACAATAGTTTTGAGCAGTTCTTC. It codes for CASSLGGLAGWGYNSFEQFF.

The genes are TRBV6-7 and TRBJ1-1; 7 bases are a match to TRBD1. TRBV6-7 is filed as an ORF, its function uncertain. V gave up 2 bases and J gave up 6 bases; unmatched junction bases: 15. This CDR3 has 17 amino acids. CDR3 sequence reads: CASSYDREGVRVSEAFF. CDR3 DNA sequence: TGTGCCAGCAGTTACGACAGGGAAGGCGTCAGGGTTTCTGAAGCTTTCTTT.